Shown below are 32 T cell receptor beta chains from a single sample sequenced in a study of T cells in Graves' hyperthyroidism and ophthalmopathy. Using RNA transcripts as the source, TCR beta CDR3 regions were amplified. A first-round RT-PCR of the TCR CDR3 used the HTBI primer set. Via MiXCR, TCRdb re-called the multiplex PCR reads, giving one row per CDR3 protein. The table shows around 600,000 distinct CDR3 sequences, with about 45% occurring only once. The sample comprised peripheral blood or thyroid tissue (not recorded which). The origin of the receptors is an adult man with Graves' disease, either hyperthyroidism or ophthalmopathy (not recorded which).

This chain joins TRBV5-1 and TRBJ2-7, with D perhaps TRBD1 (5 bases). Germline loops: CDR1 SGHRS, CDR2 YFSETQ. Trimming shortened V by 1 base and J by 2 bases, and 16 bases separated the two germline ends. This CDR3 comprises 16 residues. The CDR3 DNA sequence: TGCGCCAGCAGCTTGCCGCCAGGGAAGAGCCCCTACGAGCAGTACTTC. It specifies CASSLPPGKSPYEQYF.

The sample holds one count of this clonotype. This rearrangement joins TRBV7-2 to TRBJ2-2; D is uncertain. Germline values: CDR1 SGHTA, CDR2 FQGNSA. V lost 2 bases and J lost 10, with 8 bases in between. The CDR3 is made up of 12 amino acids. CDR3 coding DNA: TGTGCCAGCAGCTTAAACAGCGTGGAGCTGTTTTTT. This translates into CASSLNSVELFF.

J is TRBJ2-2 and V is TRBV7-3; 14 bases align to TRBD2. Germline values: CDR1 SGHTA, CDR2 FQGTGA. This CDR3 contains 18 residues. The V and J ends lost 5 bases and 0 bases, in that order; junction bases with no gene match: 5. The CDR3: CASSQRTSGGTNTGELFF. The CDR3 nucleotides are TGTGCCAGCAGCCAACGGACTAGCGGGGGGACGAACACCGGGGAGCTGTTTTTT.

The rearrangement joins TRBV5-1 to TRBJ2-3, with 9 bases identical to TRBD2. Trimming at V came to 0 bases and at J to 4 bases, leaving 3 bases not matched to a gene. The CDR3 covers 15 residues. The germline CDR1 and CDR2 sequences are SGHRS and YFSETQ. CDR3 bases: TGCGCCAGCAGCTTGGTAGCGGGAGTCTCAGATACGCAGTATTTT. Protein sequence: CASSLVAGVSDTQYF.

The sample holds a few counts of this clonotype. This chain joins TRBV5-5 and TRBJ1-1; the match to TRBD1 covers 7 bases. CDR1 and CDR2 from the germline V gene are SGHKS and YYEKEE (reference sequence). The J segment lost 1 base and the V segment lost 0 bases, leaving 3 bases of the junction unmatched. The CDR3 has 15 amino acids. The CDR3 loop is CASSLEDRRNTEAFF. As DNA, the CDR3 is TGTGCCAGCAGCTTGGAGGACAGGCGGAACACTGAAGCTTTCTTT.

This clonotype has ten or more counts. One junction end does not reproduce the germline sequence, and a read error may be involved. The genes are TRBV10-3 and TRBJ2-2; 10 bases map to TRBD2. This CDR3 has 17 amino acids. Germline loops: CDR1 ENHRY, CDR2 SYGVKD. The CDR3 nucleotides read TGTGCCATAAGTGGCCTAGCGGGGGCCCAGAACACCGGGGAGCTGTTTTTT. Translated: CAISGLAGAQNTGELFF.

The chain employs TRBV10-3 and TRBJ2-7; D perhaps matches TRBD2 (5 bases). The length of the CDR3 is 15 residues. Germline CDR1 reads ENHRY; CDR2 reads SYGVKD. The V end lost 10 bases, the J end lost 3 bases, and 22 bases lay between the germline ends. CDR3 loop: CASSTVGSPSYEQYF. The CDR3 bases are TGTGCCAGCAGCACCGTGGGGAGTCCAAGCTACGAGCAGTACTTC.

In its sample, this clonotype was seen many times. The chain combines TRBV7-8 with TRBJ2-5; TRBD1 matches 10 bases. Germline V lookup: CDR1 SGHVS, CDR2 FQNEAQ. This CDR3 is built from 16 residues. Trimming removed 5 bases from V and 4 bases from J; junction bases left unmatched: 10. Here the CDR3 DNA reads TGTGCCAGCAGCCACAACGGACAGGGGGGGATAGAGACCCAGTACTTC. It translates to CASSHNGQGGIETQYF. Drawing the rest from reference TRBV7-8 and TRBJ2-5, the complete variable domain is GAGVSQSPRYKVAKRGQDVALRCDPISGHVSLFWYQQALGQGPEFLTYFQNEAQLDKSGLPSDRFFAERPEGSVSTLKIQRTQQEDSAVYLCASSHNGQGGIETQYFGPGTRLLVL.

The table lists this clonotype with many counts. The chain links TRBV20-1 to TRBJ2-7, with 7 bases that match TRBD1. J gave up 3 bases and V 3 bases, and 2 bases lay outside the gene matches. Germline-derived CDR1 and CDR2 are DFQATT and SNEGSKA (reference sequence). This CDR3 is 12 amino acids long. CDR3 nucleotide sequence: TGCAGTGCTAGTGACAGGGACTACGAGCAGTACTTC. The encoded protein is CSASDRDYEQYF.

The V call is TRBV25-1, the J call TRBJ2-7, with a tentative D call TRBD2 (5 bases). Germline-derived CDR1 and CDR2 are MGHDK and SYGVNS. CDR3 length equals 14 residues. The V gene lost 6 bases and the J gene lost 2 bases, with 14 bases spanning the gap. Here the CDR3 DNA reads TGTGCCAGCAGACCAGTGGGAGCCGCCTACGAGCAGTACTTC. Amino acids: CASRPVGAAYEQYF.

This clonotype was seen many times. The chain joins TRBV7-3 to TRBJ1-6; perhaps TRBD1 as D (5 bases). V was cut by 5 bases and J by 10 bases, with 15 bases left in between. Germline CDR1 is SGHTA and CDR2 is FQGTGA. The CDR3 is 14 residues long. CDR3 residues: CASSQGVVGSPLHF. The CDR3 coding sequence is TGTGCCAGCAGCCAAGGGGTCGTTGGATCACCCCTCCACTTT. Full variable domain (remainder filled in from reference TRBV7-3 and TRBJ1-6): GAGVSQTPSNKVTEKGKYVELRCDPISGHTALYWYRQSLGQGPEFLIYFQGTGAADDSGLPNDRFFAVRPEGSVSTLKIQRTERGDSAVYLCASSQGVVGSPLHFGNGTRLTVT.

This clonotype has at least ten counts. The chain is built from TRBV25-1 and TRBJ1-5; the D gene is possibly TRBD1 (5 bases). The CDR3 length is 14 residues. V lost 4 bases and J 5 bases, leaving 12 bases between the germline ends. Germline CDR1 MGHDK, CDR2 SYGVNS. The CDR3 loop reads CASSVGPADQPQHF. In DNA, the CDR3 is TGTGCCAGCAGTGTGGGGCCAGCCGATCAGCCCCAGCATTTT. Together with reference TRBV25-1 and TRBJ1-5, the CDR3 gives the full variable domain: EADIYQTPRYLVIGTGKKITLECSQTMGHDKMYWYQQDPGMELHLIHYSYGVNSTEKGDLSSESTVSRIRTEHFPLTLESARPSHTSQYLCASSVGPADQPQHFGDGTRLSIL.

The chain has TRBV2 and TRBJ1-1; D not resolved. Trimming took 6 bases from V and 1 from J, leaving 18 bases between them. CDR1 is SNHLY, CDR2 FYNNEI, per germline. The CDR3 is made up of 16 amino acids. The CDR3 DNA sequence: TGTGCCAGCAGCCCCCTGACTGGCAGAACGAACACTGAAGCTTTCTTT. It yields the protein CASSPLTGRTNTEAFF.

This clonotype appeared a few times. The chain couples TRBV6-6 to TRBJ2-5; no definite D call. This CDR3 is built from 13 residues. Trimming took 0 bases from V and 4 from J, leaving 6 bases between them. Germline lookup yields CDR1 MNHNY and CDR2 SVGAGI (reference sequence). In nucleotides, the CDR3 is TGTGCCAGCAGTTACTCGAATACAGAGACCCAGTACTTC. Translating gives CASSYSNTETQYF.

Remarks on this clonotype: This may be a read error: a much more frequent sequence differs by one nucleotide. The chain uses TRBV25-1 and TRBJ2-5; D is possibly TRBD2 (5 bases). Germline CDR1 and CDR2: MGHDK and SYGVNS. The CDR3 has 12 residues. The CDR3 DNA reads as TGTACCAGCAGAGTGGCGGGAGAGACCCAGTACTTC. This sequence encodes CTSRVAGETQYF.

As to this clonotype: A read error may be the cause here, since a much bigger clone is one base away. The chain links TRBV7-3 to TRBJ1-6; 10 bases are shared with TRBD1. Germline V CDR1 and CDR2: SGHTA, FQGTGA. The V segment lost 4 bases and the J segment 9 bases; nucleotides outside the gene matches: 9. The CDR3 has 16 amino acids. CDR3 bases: TGTGCCAGCAGCTCAGCGGGACAGGGGTTGGGTTCACCCCTCCACTTT. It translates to CASSSAGQGLGSPLHF.

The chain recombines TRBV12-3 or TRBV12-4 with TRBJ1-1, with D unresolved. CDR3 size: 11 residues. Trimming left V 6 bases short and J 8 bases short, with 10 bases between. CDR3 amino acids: CASRQLGEAFF. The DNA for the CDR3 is TGTGCCAGCAGACAGCTGGGGGAAGCTTTCTTT.

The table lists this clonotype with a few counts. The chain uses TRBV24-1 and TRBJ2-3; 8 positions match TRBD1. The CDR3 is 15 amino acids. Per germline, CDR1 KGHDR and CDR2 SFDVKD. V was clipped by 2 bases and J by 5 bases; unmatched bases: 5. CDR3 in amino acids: CATSDSRTGLDTQYF. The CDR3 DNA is TGTGCCACCAGTGATTCCCGGACAGGGCTAGATACGCAGTATTTT.

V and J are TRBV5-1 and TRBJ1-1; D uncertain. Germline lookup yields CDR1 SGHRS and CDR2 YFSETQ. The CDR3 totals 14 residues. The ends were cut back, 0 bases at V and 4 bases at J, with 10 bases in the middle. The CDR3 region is CASSLGQVVTEAFF. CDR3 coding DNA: TGCGCCAGCAGCTTGGGTCAGGTAGTCACTGAAGCTTTCTTT.

CDR3 sequence (DNA): TGCAGCGTTCTAGGACAGGACGCAAACACTGAAGCTTTCTTT. Amino acid sequence: CSVLGQDANTEAFF. The chain is built from TRBV29-1 and TRBJ1-1, with 7 bases matching TRBD1. Germline CDR1 SQVTM, CDR2 ANQGSEA. Trimming at V came to 5 bases and at J to 2 bases, leaving 8 bases not matched to a gene. This CDR3 contains 14 residues.

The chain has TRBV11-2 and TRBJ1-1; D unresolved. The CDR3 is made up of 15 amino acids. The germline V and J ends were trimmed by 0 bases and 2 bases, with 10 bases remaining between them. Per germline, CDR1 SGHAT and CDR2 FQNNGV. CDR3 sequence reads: CASSLDAGYNTEAFF. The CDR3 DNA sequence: TGTGCCAGCAGCTTAGATGCCGGATACAACACTGAAGCTTTCTTT.

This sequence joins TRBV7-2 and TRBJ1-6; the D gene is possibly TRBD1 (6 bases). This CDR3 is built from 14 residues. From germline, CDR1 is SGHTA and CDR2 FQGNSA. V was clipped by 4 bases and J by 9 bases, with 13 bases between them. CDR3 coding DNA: TGTGCCAGCAGCTGGACGACAGGTGGTTCACCCCTCCACTTT. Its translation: CASSWTTGGSPLHF.

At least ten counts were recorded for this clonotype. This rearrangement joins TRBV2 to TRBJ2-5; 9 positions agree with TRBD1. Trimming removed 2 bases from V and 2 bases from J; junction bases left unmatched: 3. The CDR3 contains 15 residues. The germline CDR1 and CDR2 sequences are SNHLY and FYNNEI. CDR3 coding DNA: TGTGCCAGCAGTGAACGGACAGGGGCTCAAGAGACCCAGTACTTC. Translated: CASSERTGAQETQYF.

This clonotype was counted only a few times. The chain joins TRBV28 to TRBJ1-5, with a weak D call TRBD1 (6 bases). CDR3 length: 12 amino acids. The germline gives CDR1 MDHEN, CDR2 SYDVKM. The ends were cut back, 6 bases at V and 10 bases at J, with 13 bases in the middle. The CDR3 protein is CASSIRTEPQHF. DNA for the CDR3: TGTGCCAGCAGCATCCGGACAGAACCCCAGCATTTT.

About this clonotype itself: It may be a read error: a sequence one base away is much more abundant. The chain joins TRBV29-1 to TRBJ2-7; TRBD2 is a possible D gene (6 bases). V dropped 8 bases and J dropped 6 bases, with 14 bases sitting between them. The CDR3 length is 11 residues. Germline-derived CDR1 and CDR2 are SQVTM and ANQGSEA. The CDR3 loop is CSTGGGAEQYF. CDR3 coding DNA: TGCAGCACGGGTGGAGGGGCCGAGCAGTACTTC.

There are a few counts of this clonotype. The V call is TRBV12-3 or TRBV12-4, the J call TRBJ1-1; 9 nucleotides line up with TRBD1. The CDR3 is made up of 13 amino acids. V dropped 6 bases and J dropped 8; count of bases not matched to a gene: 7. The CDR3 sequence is CASSPIGTGEAFF. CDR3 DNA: TGTGCCAGCAGCCCCATTGGGACAGGGGAAGCTTTCTTT.

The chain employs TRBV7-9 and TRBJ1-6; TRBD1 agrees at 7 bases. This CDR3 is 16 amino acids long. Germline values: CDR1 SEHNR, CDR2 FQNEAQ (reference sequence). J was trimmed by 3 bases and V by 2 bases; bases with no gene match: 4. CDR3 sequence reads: CASSLSGTVYNSPLHF. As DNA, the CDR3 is TGTGCCAGCAGCTTATCGGGGACAGTCTATAATTCACCCCTCCACTTT.

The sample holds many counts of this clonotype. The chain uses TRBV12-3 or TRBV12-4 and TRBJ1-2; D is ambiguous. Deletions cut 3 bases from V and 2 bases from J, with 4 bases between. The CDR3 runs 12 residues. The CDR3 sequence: CASSFQNYGYTF. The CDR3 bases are TGTGCCAGCAGTTTCCAGAACTATGGCTACACCTTC.

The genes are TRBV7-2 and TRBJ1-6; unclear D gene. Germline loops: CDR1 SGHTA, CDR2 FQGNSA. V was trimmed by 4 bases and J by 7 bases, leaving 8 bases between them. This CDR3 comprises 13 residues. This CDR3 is CASSSPPNSPLHF. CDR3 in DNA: TGTGCCAGCAGCTCCCCGCCGAATTCACCCCTCCACTTT.

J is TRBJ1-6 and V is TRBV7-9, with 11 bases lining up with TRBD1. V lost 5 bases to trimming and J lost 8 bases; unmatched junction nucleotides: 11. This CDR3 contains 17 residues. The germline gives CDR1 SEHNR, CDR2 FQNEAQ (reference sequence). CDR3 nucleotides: TGTGCCAGCAGCGCCCACCGGGACAGGGGGAAGGATTCACCCCTCCACTTT. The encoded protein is CASSAHRDRGKDSPLHF.

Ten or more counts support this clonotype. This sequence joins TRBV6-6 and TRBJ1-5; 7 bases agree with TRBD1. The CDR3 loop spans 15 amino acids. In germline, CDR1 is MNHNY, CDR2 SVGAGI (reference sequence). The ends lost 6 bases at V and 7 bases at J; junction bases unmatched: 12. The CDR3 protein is CASSTTGVVGQPQHF. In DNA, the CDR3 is TGTGCCAGCAGCACAACAGGGGTGGTGGGACAGCCCCAGCATTTT.

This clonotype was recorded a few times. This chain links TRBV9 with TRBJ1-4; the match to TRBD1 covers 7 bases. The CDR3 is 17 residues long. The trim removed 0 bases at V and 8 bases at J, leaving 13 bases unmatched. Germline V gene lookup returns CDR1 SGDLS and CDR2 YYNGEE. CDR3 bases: TGTGCCAGCAGCGTAGAAGGAGTGGGGACAGACAAAGAAAAACTGTTTTTT. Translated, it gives CASSVEGVGTDKEKLFF.